This TCR beta chain comes out of a study of blood T cell repertoires in COVID-19 (dated by TCRdb to about 2020). Background for the entire study: Samples from collaborators originated in the United States, Italy and Spain and spanned both the acute and convalescent phases of COVID-19. The material from the prospective study consisted of cDNA or gDNA derived from T cells, B-cell-depleted T cells, or PBMCs. The dataset comprised deeply sampled blood TCRbeta repertoires from subjects exposed to, actively infected with, or recovered from COVID-19. The repertoires were released in a freely available public database meant as a resource for research on the immune response to SARS-CoV-2. The samples were drawn from two sources: the first 160 participants of the ongoing ImmuneRACE study, and 1,000 to 1,500 subjects contributed by 6 global collaborators. Sample metadata almost always included a de-identified subject ID, COVID-19 status, age in years and sex. Where available, HLA class I and class II types were obtained from metadata supplied by the sample provider rather than from assay-based typing.

The CDR3 holds 15 amino acids from the cysteine to the phenylalanine. CDR3 DNA only is kept here, 45 bases in frame from base 1. CDR1 and CDR2 (MNHNY, SVGAGI) derive from the germline V gene (reference sequence). V is clipped by 0 bases and J by 3 bases, and the sequence between their germline boundaries is 11 bases long. With respect to this clone: Its specific antigen is unknown. It has no much larger one-base neighbor in the sample; base qualities were not kept.

TCRbeta CDR3 regions were amplified from genomic DNA by means of the immunoSEQ Assay, a bias-controlled multiplex PCR. The source study handled its data this way. The number of nucleated cells in each sample was estimated from the amplification of reference gene primers within the assay. Sequence reads were collapsed and filtered to measure the absolute abundance of every unique TCRbeta CDR3 rearrangement. Productive Simpson clonality was computed per sample as the square root of Simpson's diversity index over productive rearrangements. Drawn from immuneACCESS, this table holds only the in-frame rearrangements with V and J called that TCRdb kept. Clones are partly lost; checked studies trace under half to an unresolved V gene and leave the rest unexplained. V, J and clone size are taken as reported in that table, and D and trimming were inferred from the DNA itself. This sample has roughly 500,000 clones in its table, and 85% to 90% of those were observed once. The leading ten clones occupy over 0.7% of the sample.

What the research found in general, with its limitations: The amount of clinical and demographic metadata varied by source and participant and was provided uncurated.

At one collaborating source in Seattle, patients were enrolled during active infection and were followed longitudinally through the course of disease. The collaborating institutions used their own protocols to collect whole blood in K2EDTA tubes. Collaborator samples were shipped for TCRbeta analysis as frozen whole blood, isolated PBMCs, or DNA extracted from either sample type. The sequenced sample consisted of peripheral blood. The sequence came from a young man with COVID-19, enrolled during active disease. This receptor chain uses TRBV6-6 and TRBJ2-5, and the D gene may be TRBD1, 6 bases matching. The DNA reads TGTGCCAGCAGTTACTCTGGCGCAGGGGAAGAGACCCAGTACTTC. It translates as CASSYSGAGEETQYF.